The clone carrying this T cell receptor (beta chain) occurred a few times. The antigen is not known. A sample-barcoded 5' primer and a J-beta primer mix were used in a second PCR of roughly 7 to 11 cycles. TCRdb itself ran the 5' RACE reads through MiXCR, one entry per CDR3 protein. The sample carries over 600,000 distinct CDR3 sequences, about 56% recorded once. The sample providers were healthy Caucasian people from Russia, aged about 6 to 100. Each sample yielded at least 5.5 micrograms of PBMC total RNA. This sample stems from a study of blood T cells in healthy people across ages. Regarding the study as a whole: Using unsorted PBMCs precluded a conclusive naive versus antigen-experienced comparison.

Germline V gene data show CDR1 as LGHNA and CDR2 as YSLEER. The CDR3 has 16 residues. V was clipped by 7 bases and J by 2 bases; unmatched bases: 5. Sequencing was performed on blood. V usage is TRBV4-3 and J usage is TRBJ2-6; 10 nucleotides match TRBD1. This TCR was sampled from a man aged 35 to 55 in good health. The CDR3 loop reads CASTQGTGAGANVLTF. The CDR3 nucleotides read TGCGCCAGCACACAAGGGACAGGGGCTGGGGCCAACGTCCTGACTTTC.